A selection of T cell receptor beta chains follows, all from one sample in a study of T-cell memory formation after mild COVID-19. Via MiXCR, TCRdb re-called the 5' RACE reads, giving one row per CDR3 protein. The table lists around 500,000 distinct CDR3 sequences, around a sixth of them singletons. Sample: PBMCs or a T cell subset sorted from them (not recorded which). Receptors originate from an adult woman who had mild COVID-19 (a few samples of this study predate the infection). Cell type and time point are not known. Both conserved end residues are part of each CDR3. Fields, in order: D gene, clone size, J gene, V gene, CDR3 DNA, CDR3 protein. D genes are given only for firm matches. Part of the rows lack a size; the others show once, few, many or a class for expanded clones.

>TRBD1|few|TRBJ2-5|TRBV5-1
TGCGCCAGCAGTCGCGGGACAGGGAGTAAAGAGGTGACCCAGTACTTC
CASSRGTGSKEVTQYF
>TRBD2|NA|TRBJ2-3|TRBV20-1
TGCAGTGCTAGAGAACTAGCGGGGGGCTCAGATACGCAGTATTTT
CSARELAGGSDTQYF
>TRBD1|many|TRBJ2-7|TRBV7-2
TGTGCCAGCAGCTCACAAGGGACAGGGGTATTCTACGAGCAGTACTTC
CASSSQGTGVFYEQYF
>TRBD1|NA|TRBJ2-7|TRBV29-1
TGCAGCGTCTATACCGGGACAGGCAACTACGAGCAGTACTTC
CSVYTGTGNYEQYF
>NA|few|TRBJ2-1|TRBV2
TGTGCCAGCACCCTGGGGCTAGCGAGGTTCTCCTACAATGAGCAGTTCTTC
CASTLGLARFSYNEQFF
>NA|few|TRBJ2-3|TRBV4-3
TGCGCCAGCAGCCAAGAGTATGCTAGCACAGATACGCAGTATTTT
CASSQEYASTDTQYF
>TRBD2|many|TRBJ2-3|TRBV4-1
TGCGCCAGCAGCCAGACCGGCCGGGGACTAGCGGGAGGCACAGATACGCAGTATTTT
CASSQTGRGLAGGTDTQYF
>NA|NA|TRBJ1-1|TRBV27
TGTGCCAGCAGTTCGGGCCCCAGCTACCGACAGGTTAACTTT
CASSSGPSYRQVNF
>NA|few|TRBJ2-1|TRBV7-2
TGTGCCAGCAGCCCGGACTGGAGCTCCTACAATGAGCAGTTCTTC
CASSPDWSSYNEQFF
>NA|few|TRBJ1-1|TRBV5-6
TGTGCCAGCAGCTTGCTTTCTGGTAGGAGTAACACTGAAGCTTTCTTT
CASSLLSGRSNTEAFF
>TRBD1|NA|TRBJ2-7|TRBV7-6
TGTGCCAGCAGCTTGGGTAACAGGGGCCTTCCTGAGCAGTACTTC
CASSLGNRGLPEQYF
>NA|NA|TRBJ1-1|TRBV4-2
TGTGCCAGCAGCCACCTACAGGAGAACACTGAAGCTTTCTTT
CASSHLQENTEAFF
>NA|NA|TRBJ1-1|TRBV7-9
TGTGCCAGCACCCCGGGGCGGCGGGGCACTGAAGCTTTCTTT
CASTPGRRGTEAFF
>NA|few|TRBJ1-3|TRBV6-1
TGTGCCAGCAGTGAAACAATGGAGTACACCATATATTTT
CASSETMEYTIYF
>NA|few|TRBJ2-7|TRBV2
TGTGCCAGCACGGCGGCCAATTACGAGCAGTACTTC
CASTAANYEQYF
>NA|NA|TRBJ1-1|TRBV29-1
TGCAGCGTGGAAACAGAAAACACTGAAGCTTTCTTT
CSVETENTEAFF
>NA|few|TRBJ1-1|TRBV30
TGTGCTCTTGAACGGGGGCGCGACACTGAAGCTTTCTTT
CALERGRDTEAFF
>NA|few|TRBJ1-3|TRBV11-3
TGTGCCAGCAGCTTAAGCCCGCAGGGAAACACCATATATTTT
CASSLSPQGNTIYF
>NA|few|TRBJ1-2|TRBV12-3/TRBV12-4
TGTGCCAGCAGACCACCTACAGGGTCCCATGGCTACACCTTC
CASRPPTGSHGYTF
>NA|few|TRBJ2-7|TRBV2
TGTGCCATCCGGGGGAACTACGAGCAGTACTTC
CAIRGNYEQYF
>NA|few|TRBJ1-1|TRBV20-1
TGCAGTGCTAGTTATGCTTCCATGAACACTGAAGCTTTCTTT
CSASYASMNTEAFF
>NA|NA|TRBJ2-2|TRBV7-9
TGTGCCAGCAGCCGGGAAGAAGGTGGAGGTCTCTTCCGAACCGGGGAGCTGTTTTTT
CASSREEGGGLFRTGELFF
>TRBD1|NA|TRBJ2-5|TRBV5-1
TGCGCCAGCAGCCCCGAGTTGGGACAGGGTGGGACCCAGTACTTC
CASSPELGQGGTQYF
>TRBD2|NA|TRBJ2-2|TRBV12-3/TRBV12-4
TGTGCCAGCAGTTTAGCGGGAACTAGCGGGGGGGCAGACGGGGAGCTGTTTTTT
CASSLAGTSGGADGELFF
>TRBD2|few|TRBJ2-7|TRBV5-1
TGCGCCAGCAGCTTCCGACTAGCGGGGAGCTCCTACGAGCAGTACTTC
CASSFRLAGSSYEQYF
>NA|once|TRBJ2-2|TRBV20-1
TGCAGTGCCATAGACAGAGGGCCTTTGAACACCGGGGAGCTGTTTTTT
CSAIDRGPLNTGELFF
>NA|NA|TRBJ2-2|TRBV7-9
TGTGCCAGCAGCTTACGCGGATCCGGGGAGCTGTTTTTT
CASSLRGSGELFF
>TRBD2|NA|TRBJ2-1|TRBV12-3/TRBV12-4
TGTGCCAGCGCGACTCTAGCGGCCCGCTACAATGAGCAGTTCTTC
CASATLAARYNEQFF
>TRBD2|NA|TRBJ2-2|TRBV30
TGTGCCTGGAGTGGGTCTAGCGGGTCGAACACCGGGGAGCTGTTTTTT
CAWSGSSGSNTGELFF
>NA|few|TRBJ1-1|TRBV7-8
TGTGCCAGCAGCTGGCCTTGGAACACTGAAGCTTTCTTT
CASSWPWNTEAFF
>NA|few|TRBJ1-4|TRBV6-5
TGTGCCAGCAGTTCGGACATCGCAACTAATGAAAAACTGTTTTTT
CASSSDIATNEKLFF
>NA|NA|TRBJ1-2|TRBV14
TGTGCCAGCAGCCAAGTTGTGGACTATGGCTACACCTTC
CASSQVVDYGYTF
>NA|NA|TRBJ2-5|TRBV5-1
TGCGCCAGCAGAACCTGGGATACACAAGAGACCCAGTACTTC
CASRTWDTQETQYF
>NA|NA|TRBJ2-2|TRBV7-6
TGTGCCAGCAGCGCGACAGCATCCGGGGAGCTGTTTTTT
CASSATASGELFF
>TRBD1|NA|TRBJ2-1|TRBV12-3/TRBV12-4
TGTGCCAGCGTAAGGACAGGAAACTCCTACAATGAGCAGTTCTTC
CASVRTGNSYNEQFF
>TRBD2|few|TRBJ2-1|TRBV24-1
TGTGCCACCAGTGATCCACGGGGGGGAGGGCCGGTCAATGAGCAGTTCTTC
CATSDPRGGGPVNEQFF
>TRBD1|few|TRBJ1-4|TRBV7-6
TGTGCCAGCAGCTCGTATATCCGGGACAGGGCCACAACTAATGAAAAACTGTTTTTT
CASSSYIRDRATTNEKLFF